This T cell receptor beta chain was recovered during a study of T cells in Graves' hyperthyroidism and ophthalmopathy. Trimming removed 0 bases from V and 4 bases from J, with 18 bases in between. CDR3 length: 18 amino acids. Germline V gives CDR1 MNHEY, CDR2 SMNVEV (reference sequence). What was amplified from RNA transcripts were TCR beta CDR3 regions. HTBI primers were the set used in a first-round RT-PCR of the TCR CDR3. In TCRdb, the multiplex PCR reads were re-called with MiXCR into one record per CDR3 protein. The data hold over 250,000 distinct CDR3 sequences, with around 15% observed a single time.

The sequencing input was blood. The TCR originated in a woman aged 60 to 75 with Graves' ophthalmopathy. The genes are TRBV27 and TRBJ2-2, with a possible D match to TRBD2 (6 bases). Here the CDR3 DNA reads TGTGCCAGCAGTTTATCCCCCCCGACTAGACGAGTCACCGGGGAGCTGTTTTTT. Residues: CASSLSPPTRRVTGELFF.